This is a list of T cell receptor beta chains from one sample in a study of human T cells and chemical hapten exposure. MiXCR was run by TCRdb on the RACE reads, yielding one entry per CDR3 protein. Of about 64,000 distinct CDR3 sequences in the sample, 11% were seen once. The sample was whole blood, taken in connection with sensitization to the hapten diphenylcyclopropenone (DPC). These TCRs come from a woman between 35 and 50 years old with alopecia areata. Some clones in this sample may be carry-over from other donors' samples. CDR3s include the opening cysteine and the closing phenylalanine or tryptophan. The D gene is left open where the match is weak. Not all rows give a size; the values are once, few, many and, for expanded clones, a class.

DNA,CDR3,length,V,J,size,D
TGTGCCAGCAGGTTGGGGGTCAGCGGTCCTGATACGAACACCGGGGAGCTGTTTTTT,CASRLGVSGPDTNTGELFF,19,TRBV7-6,TRBJ2-2,many,.
TGTGCCAGCAGTTTAACACATCAGGGGGCCGTTGGCTACACCTTC,CASSLTHQGAVGYTF,15,TRBV28,TRBJ1-2,many,TRBD1
TGTGCCAGCAGGAAGGGGGTCGCTGAAGCTTTCTTT,CASRKGVAEAFF,12,TRBV6-4,TRBJ1-1,many,.
TGCAACGTTGAGAAAGGCGGGTCCGGCGAGCAGTACTTC,CNVEKGGSGEQYF,13,TRBV29-1,TRBJ2-7,.,.
TGTGCCAGCAGCAAAGCGGGGCCAGGCCCCTCCTACGAGCAGTACTTC,CASSKAGPGPSYEQYF,16,TRBV21-1,TRBJ2-7,.,.
TGTGCCACCAGTGACCCTAGCGGGTCCAATGAGCAGTTCTTC,CATSDPSGSNEQFF,14,TRBV24-1,TRBJ2-1,few,TRBD2
TGCGCCAGCAGCCTGTACGTGACAGATACGCAGTATTTT,CASSLYVTDTQYF,13,TRBV5-1,TRBJ2-3,many,.
TGTGCCACCAAAAATGGACAGGGAAGCAATCAGCCCCAGCATTTT,CATKNGQGSNQPQHF,15,TRBV28,TRBJ1-5,.,TRBD1
TGCGCCAGCAGCCCGGCCGGGACTGGGGCCAACGTCCTGACTTTC,CASSPAGTGANVLTF,15,TRBV5-1,TRBJ2-6,.,.
TGTGCCAGCCTACTAGCGGACGCGAACGGGGAGCTGTTTTTT,CASLLADANGELFF,14,TRBV2,TRBJ2-2,many,TRBD2
TGCGCCAGCAGCTTGGTGCAGGGGGCAGGTGGCTACACCTTC,CASSLVQGAGGYTF,14,TRBV5-1,TRBJ1-2,few,TRBD1
TGTGCCATCCACACCGGACAGGGGGCGGTTCGGACCGGGGAGCTGTTTTTT,CAIHTGQGAVRTGELFF,17,TRBV14,TRBJ2-2,.,TRBD1
TGCAGTGCTACCCCCCGAGGGGCCTCAACTAATGAAAAACTGTTTTTT,CSATPRGASTNEKLFF,16,TRBV20-1,TRBJ1-4,.,.
TGTGCCAGCAGCTTGGTGGTGGACAGGAGCGAAAGCTACACCTTC,CASSLVVDRSESYTF,15,TRBV5-6,TRBJ1-2,few,TRBD1
TGTGCCAGCAGATCGGGGGGCCGCAATGAGCAGTTCTTC,CASRSGGRNEQFF,13,TRBV6-2/TRBV6-3,TRBJ2-1,many,.
TGTGCCAGCAGTCTCCGGGATTTGGGGAACTACGAGCAGTACTTC,CASSLRDLGNYEQYF,15,TRBV27,TRBJ2-7,many,.
TGTGCCAGTAGTATAGATGGGATCGGTCAGCCCCAGCATTTT,CASSIDGIGQPQHF,14,TRBV19,TRBJ1-5,few,.
TGTGCCAGCAGCCCACAGTCGGGACAGAGCTTCAATCAGCCCCAGCATTTT,CASSPQSGQSFNQPQHF,17,TRBV7-2,TRBJ1-5,few,TRBD1
TGTGCCAGCAGCAGGAGCGGGAGATCGTACAATGAGCAGTTCTTC,CASSRSGRSYNEQFF,15,TRBV21-1,TRBJ2-1,medium-sized,.
TGTGCCAGCAGCCCCTCTCCTAACTATGGCTACACCTTC,CASSPSPNYGYTF,13,TRBV7-2,TRBJ1-2,few,.
TGTGCCAGCAGCGGAGCGGGACAGGGGAGCGGCTATGGCTACACCTTC,CASSGAGQGSGYGYTF,16,TRBV5-4,TRBJ1-2,many,TRBD1
TGTGCCAGCAGTCTAACAGGGGGCAAGGCCTACGAGCAGTACTTC,CASSLTGGKAYEQYF,15,TRBV27,TRBJ2-7,many,TRBD1
TGTGCCAGCAGCCCAAGGTCGCGGGGGGGCCCCGGGGAGCTGTTTTTT,CASSPRSRGGPGELFF,16,TRBV7-6,TRBJ2-2,.,TRBD2
TGTGCCAGCAGCTCGACCAGGGGGTGGACTGAAGCTTTCTTT,CASSSTRGWTEAFF,14,TRBV7-9,TRBJ1-1,few,TRBD1
TGTGCCAGCAGCGTCCAAAGTGGTGGCATGAACACTGAAGCTTTCTTT,CASSVQSGGMNTEAFF,16,TRBV9,TRBJ1-1,many,.
TGCAGCGTTGAAACGGGCAGCGGCTACGAGCAGTACTTC,CSVETGSGYEQYF,13,TRBV29-1,TRBJ2-7,few,.
TGCAGTGCTGTGTACGACAGGGGGCGTAACGAGCAGTACTTC,CSAVYDRGRNEQYF,14,TRBV20-1,TRBJ2-7,many,TRBD1
TGTGCCAGCTCACCCGGAACTAGCGGGGGGCTCAATGAGCAGTTCTTC,CASSPGTSGGLNEQFF,16,TRBV18,TRBJ2-1,few,TRBD2
TGTGCCAGCAGCTTAATAGCGGGGGGGCGTAAAGATACGCAGTATTTT,CASSLIAGGRKDTQYF,16,TRBV7-3,TRBJ2-3,.,TRBD2
TGTGCCAGCAGCCGTAGCGGGGTCCCGAAAGATACGCAGTATTTT,CASSRSGVPKDTQYF,15,TRBV7-2,TRBJ2-3,many,TRBD2
TGCGCCAGCAGCCAATTGGGACTAGCGGGAGGGCCAGGTGGGGCCAACGTCCTGACTTTC,CASSQLGLAGGPGGANVLTF,20,TRBV4-1,TRBJ2-6,.,TRBD2
TGCAGCGTTTCCCGGACAGGGAGCTCCTACAATGAGCAGTTCTTC,CSVSRTGSSYNEQFF,15,TRBV29-1,TRBJ2-1,.,TRBD1
TGTGCCACCCTTAGAACAGGGATTTCCTACGAGCAGTACTTC,CATLRTGISYEQYF,14,TRBV2,TRBJ2-7,.,.
TGTGCCAGCAGTTCCACAGGGGCGGAGACCCAGTACTTC,CASSSTGAETQYF,13,TRBV2,TRBJ2-5,many,TRBD1
TGCAGTGCTAGACAAGTGGTTTCCTACAATGAGCAGTTCTTC,CSARQVVSYNEQFF,14,TRBV20-1,TRBJ2-1,.,.
TGTGCCAGCAGCCACCTCCGGGACAGGGGCTCAGAGACCCAGTACTTC,CASSHLRDRGSETQYF,16,TRBV14,TRBJ2-5,.,TRBD1
TGTGCCAGCAGCTTCCCCCGGGGCTCCTACAATGAGCAGTTCTTC,CASSFPRGSYNEQFF,15,TRBV7-9,TRBJ2-1,many,.